This TCR beta chain was captured in a study of shared clonotypes between healthy human individuals. Data came from immunoSEQ multiplex PCR; TCRdb stores just in-frame clones and leaves some out. The sample comprises fewer than 650,000 clones, around 80% of which are singletons, and approximately 12% rests with the top ten. All the donors were Caucasian adults who lived in Nashville, Tennessee. The TCR was taken from a woman aged 40 to 49 in good health. Some clones in this sample may be carry-over from other donors' samples. The material sequenced was PBMCs.

This CDR3 is CASSPTGEADTQYF. The CDR3 region has the DNA TGTGCCAGCTCACCAACGGGGGAAGCAGATACGCAGTATTTT. The genes are TRBV18 and TRBJ2-3, with a weak D call TRBD2 (6 bases). The CDR3 is 14 amino acids. Looked up from germline, CDR1 is KGHSH and CDR2 is LQKENI. The V end was cut by 2 bases, the J end by 4 bases, with 10 bases between. Complete variable domain (other parts from reference TRBV18 and TRBJ2-3): NAGVMQNPRHLVRRRGQEARLRCSPMKGHSHVYWYRQLPEEGLKFMVYLQKENIIDESGMPKERFSAEFPKEGPSILRIQQVVRGDSAAYFCASSPTGEADTQYFGPGTRLTVL.